This is a list of T cell receptor beta chains from one sample in a study of blood T cell repertoires in COVID-19. The repertoire was sequenced with immunoSEQ multiplex PCR; TCRdb's copy has only in-frame clones and lacks some. The data contain about 220,000 clones, 75% to 85% of them singletons. What was sequenced was peripheral blood. These receptors were taken from a woman in her seventies with COVID-19, enrolled during active disease. Both conserved end residues are part of each CDR3. D genes are given only for firm matches. Clone size is not always given. Where it is, it says once, few, many or a class for expanded clones.

size | D | J | V | CDR3 | DNA
- | - | TRBJ1-1 | TRBV12-3/TRBV12-4 | CASSFGGFEAFF | TGTGCCAGCAGTTTTGGGGGGTTTGAAGCTTTCTTT
- | - | TRBJ2-6 | TRBV30 | CAWSGQATGANVLTF | TGTGCCTGGAGTGGACAGGCAACTGGGGCCAACGTCCTGACTTTC
- | - | TRBJ2-2 | TRBV4-1 | CASSQGLLGFTGELFF | TGCGCCAGCAGCCAAGGCCTCCTCGGTTTTACCGGGGAGCTGTTTTTT
- | TRBD1 | TRBJ1-1 | TRBV7-8 | CASSSTGGNTEAFF | TGTGCCAGCAGCTCGACAGGGGGTAACACTGAAGCTTTCTTT
few | - | TRBJ2-3 | TRBV7-6 | CASSSPAGNTDTQYF | TGTGCCAGCAGCTCCCCCGCGGGGAACACAGATACGCAGTATTTT
- | TRBD2 | TRBJ2-1 | TRBV7-2 | CASSPWGEGEQFF | TGTGCCAGCAGCCCCTGGGGGGAGGGTGAGCAGTTCTTC
- | TRBD1 | TRBJ1-1 | TRBV7-2 | CASSSTSGGGTEAFF | TGTGCCAGCAGCTCTACTTCAGGGGGCGGCACTGAAGCTTTCTTT
- | TRBD1 | TRBJ2-3 | TRBV18 | CASSPDRGTDTQYF | TGTGCCAGCTCACCCGACAGGGGCACAGATACGCAGTATTTT
- | - | TRBJ2-7 | TRBV7-9 | CASSFGHSYEQYF | TGTGCCAGCAGCTTTGGACACTCCTACGAGCAGTACTTC
- | - | TRBJ1-4 | TRBV7-2 | CASSLNRGEKLFF | TGTGCCAGCAGCTTGAATAGGGGTGAAAAACTGTTTTTT
- | - | TRBJ1-1 | TRBV7-9 | CASSYRGAVNTEAFF | TGTGCCAGCAGCTACCGGGGGGCGGTGAACACTGAAGCTTTCTTT
- | - | TRBJ2-5 | TRBV3-1/TRBV3-2 | CASSSPGVVGETQYF | TGTGCCAGCAGCAGCCCGGGAGTAGTGGGAGAGACCCAGTACTTC
- | - | TRBJ2-6 | TRBV10-3 | CAISVDSDLSGANVLTF | TGTGCCATCAGTGTCGACAGCGACCTCTCTGGGGCCAACGTCCTGACTTTC
- | TRBD2 | TRBJ2-7 | TRBV7-2 | CASSLGSGSTYEQYF | TGTGCCAGCAGCTTAGGGAGCGGGAGTACCTACGAGCAGTACTTC
- | - | TRBJ2-2 | TRBV28 | CASSFYGLNTGELFF | TGTGCCAGCAGTTTTTATGGGCTAAACACCGGGGAGCTGTTTTTT
few | TRBD2 | TRBJ2-7 | TRBV2 | CASSLAGGTSYEQYF | TGTGCCAGCAGTTTAGCGGGAGGAACCTCCTACGAGCAGTACTTC
- | TRBD2 | TRBJ2-3 | TRBV19 | CASSIGLADRSTDTQYF | TGTGCCAGTAGTATCGGACTAGCGGACCGAAGCACAGATACGCAGTATTTT
- | TRBD1 | TRBJ1-6 | TRBV6-6 | CASSRLGQINSPLHF | TGTGCCAGCAGTAGGTTGGGACAGATCAATTCACCCCTCCACTTT
- | TRBD2 | TRBJ2-5 | TRBV4-2 | CASSQVGTSGRGEKTQYF | TGTGCCAGCAGCCAAGTTGGGACTAGCGGGAGAGGGGAGAAGACCCAGTACTTC
- | - | TRBJ1-2 | TRBV29-1 | CSVLLGTPYGYTF | TGCAGCGTTTTACTTGGGACTCCGTATGGCTACACCTTC
- | - | TRBJ1-1 | TRBV5-1 | CASSLLGSGLILTEAFF | TGCGCCAGCAGCTTGCTAGGTTCGGGACTTATCTTAACTGAAGCTTTCTTT
- | TRBD1 | TRBJ2-7 | TRBV7-9 | CASSSTGTGFTYEQYF | TGTGCCAGCAGCTCCACCGGGACAGGGTTTACCTACGAGCAGTACTTC
- | TRBD1 | TRBJ2-7 | TRBV18 | CASSDRVGYEQYF | TGTGCCAGCTCCGACAGGGTAGGCTACGAGCAGTACTTC
few | TRBD2 | TRBJ2-1 | TRBV10-3 | CATHGTSGRGGNEQFF | TGTGCCACACACGGGACTAGCGGGAGAGGGGGCAATGAGCAGTTCTTC
- | - | TRBJ1-3 | TRBV24-1 | CATSERDGSIYF | TGTGCCACCAGTGAACGGGATGGCTCCATATATTTT
- | - | TRBJ1-1 | TRBV7-3 | CASKQGMNTEAFF | TGTGCCAGCAAACAGGGAATGAACACTGAAGCTTTCTTT
- | TRBD2 | TRBJ2-7 | TRBV7-8 | CASSPPLAGASYEQYF | TGTGCCAGCAGCCCCCCTCTAGCGGGAGCCTCCTACGAGCAGTACTTC
- | TRBD2 | TRBJ2-7 | TRBV3-1/TRBV3-2 | CASSLRGGAYEQYF | TGTGCCAGCAGCCTTCGGGGGGGAGCCTACGAGCAGTACTTC
few | - | TRBJ2-7 | TRBV29-1 | CSVAPLETYEQYF | TGCAGCGTTGCACCACTAGAAACCTACGAGCAGTACTTC
- | - | TRBJ2-5 | TRBV5-1 | CASSPLTGNGETQYF | TGCGCCAGCAGCCCCCTTACAGGGAATGGAGAGACCCAGTACTTC
- | TRBD1 | TRBJ1-5 | TRBV19 | CASTNHPDRGKNQPQHF | TGTGCCAGTACAAATCATCCTGACAGGGGGAAAAATCAGCCCCAGCATTTT
- | TRBD1 | TRBJ1-2 | TRBV5-1 | CASSARTGNYGYTF | TGCGCCAGCAGCGCCCGGACAGGGAACTATGGCTACACCTTC
- | TRBD2 | TRBJ2-3 | TRBV4-2 | CASSQHLAGDTDTQYF | TGTGCCAGCAGCCAACACTTAGCGGGAGACACAGATACGCAGTATTTT
- | - | TRBJ1-1 | TRBV28 | CASSRGQEAFF | TGTGCCAGCAGTCGCGGACAGGAAGCTTTCTTT
- | - | TRBJ1-5 | TRBV27 | CASSFDGRGLEPQHF | TGTGCCAGCAGTTTCGACGGAAGAGGGTTGGAGCCCCAGCATTTT
- | TRBD2 | TRBJ2-1 | TRBV9 | CASSSGLAPYNEQFF | TGTGCCAGCAGCTCGGGACTAGCGCCTTACAATGAGCAGTTCTTC
- | TRBD1 | TRBJ2-7 | TRBV5-4 | CASSIPGQGAEEQYF | TGTGCCAGCAGCATCCCTGGACAGGGGGCGGAGGAGCAGTACTTC
- | TRBD1 | TRBJ2-7 | TRBV13 | CASRSSGTGFEQYF | TGTGCCAGCAGATCGTCCGGGACAGGGTTCGAGCAGTACTTC
- | TRBD2 | TRBJ2-1 | TRBV27 | CASSFFSGVAPNEQFF | TGTGCCAGCAGTTTTTTCAGCGGGGTGGCCCCCAATGAGCAGTTCTTC
- | - | TRBJ1-2 | TRBV5-4 | CASSPEVNYGYTF | TGTGCCAGCAGCCCAGAAGTAAACTATGGCTACACCTTC
- | TRBD1 | TRBJ2-7 | TRBV5-1 | CASSPGQGAGRYEQYF | TGCGCCAGCAGCCCGGGACAGGGTGCGGGACGGTACGAGCAGTACTTC
- | - | TRBJ2-5 | TRBV18 | CASSPPEVAETQYF | TGTGCCAGCTCACCTCCAGAGGTTGCAGAGACCCAGTACTTC
- | TRBD1 | TRBJ2-2 | TRBV5-5 | CASNRGYNTGELFF | TGTGCCAGCAACAGGGGATATAACACCGGGGAGCTGTTTTTT
- | - | TRBJ1-2 | TRBV19 | CASTTGGFNYGYTF | TGTGCCAGTACAACCGGGGGATTTAACTATGGCTACACCTTC
- | TRBD1 | TRBJ2-7 | TRBV3-1/TRBV3-2 | CASSRDPGGSSYEQYF | TGTGCCAGCAGCCGAGACCCAGGGGGAAGCTCCTACGAGCAGTACTTC
- | TRBD1 | TRBJ1-1 | TRBV5-1 | CASSFITGVPKNTEAFF | TGCGCCAGCAGCTTTATCACAGGGGTTCCTAAGAACACTGAAGCTTTCTTT
- | TRBD1 | TRBJ2-7 | TRBV18 | CASSTRDRDHEQYF | TGTGCCAGCTCAACCAGGGACAGGGATCACGAGCAGTACTTC
- | - | TRBJ1-5 | TRBV9 | CASSATGSGNQPQHF | TGTGCCAGCAGCGCAACAGGGTCCGGGAATCAGCCCCAGCATTTT